The present entry profiles one T cell receptor beta chain with its context. Its antigen is not identified. Everyone who gave samples was a healthy Caucasian. The data originate from a study of identical twins. Study conclusions and caveats: Abundant cord blood beta clonotypes carried fewer insertions; memory repertoires showed none. There is a chance that invariant MAIT and iNKT cells partially muddied zero-insertion analyses. Twins' excess sharing was less marked for out-of-frame beta sequences.

TCRdb re-called the 5' RACE reads through MiXCR, storing one row per CDR3 protein. The sample holds about 530,000 distinct CDR3 sequences, approximately 20% seen once. This sample was shared with a second study, whose subject was yellow fever vaccine responses in identical twins.

The TCR originated in a woman aged 18-29 years in good health. The sequenced sample was CD4+ T cells sorted from blood.

The CDR3 protein is CASSHILAEGTDTQYF. CDR3 nucleotides: TGTGCCAGCAGCCATATACTAGCGGAGGGCACAGATACGCAGTATTTT. The rearrangement links TRBV14 to TRBJ2-3, with 8 nucleotides matching TRBD2. The V segment lost 3 bases and the J segment 1 base; nucleotides outside the gene matches: 6. Germline lookup yields CDR1 SGHDN and CDR2 FVKESK. This CDR3 spans 16 amino acids.